Each of the 15 T cell receptor beta chains below was sequenced from the same sample in a study of blood T cell repertoires in COVID-19. The method was immunoSEQ multiplex PCR; TCRdb's version includes in-frame clones alone and lacks a portion of them. The sample has 100,000 to 150,000 clones, about 70% seen once. Sequenced input: peripheral blood. Receptors originate from a man aged 80 or over with COVID-19, enrolled during active disease.

This chain joins TRBV5-6 and TRBJ1-1; 10 bases map to TRBD1. Germline V gene lookup returns CDR1 SGHDT and CDR2 YYEEEE. Losses at the gene ends were 4 bases for V and 0 bases for J; bases not matched to a gene: 6. This CDR3 comprises 16 residues. The CDR3 sequence: CASSPEGQGLNTEAFF. Written as DNA, the CDR3 is TGTGCCAGCAGCCCAGAGGGACAGGGGTTGAACACTGAAGCTTTCTTT.

Regarding this clone: At one end the junction does not follow the germline gene, possibly because of a read error. The V call is TRBV7-7, the J call TRBJ2-5, with a tentative D call TRBD1 (7 bases). CDR1 and CDR2 from the germline V gene are SSHAT and FNYEAQ (reference sequence). CDR3 size: 15 residues. The CDR3 protein is CASSLGGTEQETQYF. CDR3 coding DNA: TGTGCTAGCAGCTTGGGCGGGACAGAACAAGAGACCCAGTACTTC.

This chain connects TRBV19 to TRBJ2-2, with D possibly matching TRBD2 (5 bases). The ends were cut back, 1 base at V and 8 bases at J, with 14 bases in the middle. The CDR3 sequence is 15 residues long. The V gene's germline CDR1 is LNHDA and CDR2 SQIVND (reference sequence). In DNA form, the CDR3 reads TGTGCCAGTAGTATAGTATCCGGGAATAATGGGGAGCTGTTTTTT. It codes for CASSIVSGNNGELFF.

Concerning this clone itself: This sample also contains other DNA sequences that code for the same CDR3. The chain recombines TRBV7-3 with TRBJ1-2; possibly TRBD1 for D (6 bases). The germline CDR1 and CDR2 sequences are SGHTA and FQGTGA. V was clipped by 5 bases and J by 2 bases, with 9 bases between them. The CDR3 runs 13 residues. CDR3 sequence reads: CASSPDRNYGYTF. The CDR3 DNA sequence: TGTGCCAGCAGCCCAGACAGGAACTATGGCTACACCTTC. The full variable domain, rest sourced from reference TRBV7-3 and TRBJ1-2, is GAGVSQTPSNKVTEKGKYVELRCDPISGHTALYWYRQSLGQGPEFLIYFQGTGAADDSGLPNDRFFAVRPEGSVSTLKIQRTERGDSAVYLCASSPDRNYGYTFGSGTRLTVV.

The V gene is TRBV9, the J gene TRBJ2-5; D gene uncertain. This CDR3 is built from 16 residues. Germline CDR1 reads SGDLS; CDR2 reads YYNGEE. The V gene lost 4 bases and the J gene lost 0 bases, with 16 bases spanning the gap. The CDR3 coding sequence is TGTGCCAGCAGCCCACCAATGGGCCTGTACCAAGAGACCCAGTACTTC. It yields the protein CASSPPMGLYQETQYF.

The chain combines TRBV14 with TRBJ1-2; D not certain. CDR1 is SGHDN, CDR2 FVKESK, per germline. This CDR3 has 15 amino acids. Deletions cut 0 bases from V and 0 bases from J, with 8 bases between. The CDR3 region has the DNA TGTGCCAGCAGCCAAGAGCGGCAGTCTAACTATGGCTACACCTTC. The encoded protein is CASSQERQSNYGYTF.

The rearrangement joins TRBV9 to TRBJ1-1, with 8 bases lining up with TRBD1. V dropped 4 bases and J dropped 3; count of bases not matched to a gene: 2. The CDR3 contains 13 residues. Germline V gene lookup returns CDR1 SGDLS and CDR2 YYNGEE. CDR3 loop: CASSYRGDTEAFF. The DNA for the CDR3 is TGTGCCAGCAGCTACAGGGGGGACACTGAAGCTTTCTTT.

In this sample, this clone turned up a few times. CDR3 DNA: TGTGCCAGCAGCACTATAAACGAGCAGTACTTC. This codes for CASSTINEQYF. This chain joins TRBV6-5 and TRBJ2-7; D unresolved. The germline CDR1 and CDR2 sequences are MNHEY and SVGAGI. The length of the CDR3 is 11 residues. Trimming pared 6 bases from V and 5 bases from J, leaving 8 bases between.

V is TRBV20-1 and J is TRBJ2-1; 7 nucleotides line up with TRBD2. CDR3 size: 14 residues. Germline lookup yields CDR1 DFQATT and CDR2 SNEGSKA (reference sequence). With 3 bases clipped from V and 5 bases from J, the junction kept 7 bases outside the gene matches. The CDR3 here is CSASEGGQNNEQFF. Written as DNA, the CDR3 is TGCAGTGCTAGTGAGGGAGGGCAGAACAATGAGCAGTTCTTC.

The chain employs TRBV28 and TRBJ2-3; D perhaps matches TRBD2 (5 bases). From germline, CDR1 is MDHEN and CDR2 SYDVKM. The CDR3 covers 14 residues. The germline V and J ends were trimmed by 4 bases and 5 bases, with 13 bases remaining between them. The CDR3: CASSSTRGGDTQYF. CDR3 nucleotides: TGTGCCAGCAGTTCCACTAGAGGCGGAGATACGCAGTATTTT.

The genes are TRBV7-9 and TRBJ1-3, with D tentatively TRBD1 (5 bases). Germline CDR1 and CDR2: SEHNR and FQNEAQ (reference sequence). There are 17 residues in the CDR3. Deletions cut 5 bases from V and 0 bases from J, with 17 bases between. The DNA of the CDR3 is TGTGCCAGCAGCCCCTACCGACAGCTTAGCTCTGGAAACACCATATATTTT. Translation gives CASSPYRQLSSGNTIYF. The whole variable domain, filled in from reference TRBV7-9 and TRBJ1-3, reads DTGVSQNPRHKITKRGQNVTFRCDPISEHNRLYWYRQTLGQGPEFLTYFQNEAQLEKSRLLSDRFSAERPKGSFSTLEIQRTEQGDSAMYLCASSPYRQLSSGNTIYFGEGSWLTVV.

The rearrangement links TRBV25-1 to TRBJ1-6; no reliable D call. The CDR3 sequence is 16 residues long. Germline-derived CDR1 and CDR2 are MGHDK and SYGVNS. V lost 6 bases to trimming and J lost 2 bases, with 14 bases between them. CDR3 sequence: CASSTPSATYNSPLHF. The CDR3 region has the DNA TGTGCCAGCAGCACCCCATCCGCTACCTATAATTCACCCCTCCACTTT.

V gene TRBV28 combines with J gene TRBJ2-1, with a possible D match to TRBD1 (5 bases). The CDR3 contains 11 residues. CDR1 is MDHEN, CDR2 SYDVKM, per germline. Trimming pared 7 bases from V and 12 bases from J, leaving 13 bases between. CDR3 sequence: CASKNRLGQFF. The CDR3 DNA is TGTGCCAGCAAGAACAGGTTAGGGCAGTTCTTC.

V gene TRBV19 combines with J gene TRBJ2-7, with 11 bases matching TRBD1. CDR3 length: 15 residues. The V and J ends lost 5 bases and 4 bases, in that order; junction bases with no gene match: 7. Germline CDR1 is LNHDA and CDR2 is SQIVND (reference sequence). The CDR3 DNA is TGTGCCAGTAGTTTCAGGACAGGGGGCTTGTACGAGCAGTACTTC. The encoded protein is CASSFRTGGLYEQYF.

This clone was seen a handful of times. The rearrangement uses TRBV7-9 and TRBJ1-2, with TRBD1 as a possible D gene (6 bases). Germline V gives CDR1 SEHNR, CDR2 FQNEAQ (reference sequence). Trimming took 1 base from V and 7 from J, leaving 16 bases between them. The CDR3 runs to 15 residues. The CDR3 loop reads CASSLDRGASSGYTF. Written as DNA, the CDR3 is TGTGCCAGCAGCTTAGATCGGGGGGCGTCGTCTGGCTACACCTTC. Full variable domain (missing parts from reference TRBV7-9 and TRBJ1-2): DTGVSQNPRHKITKRGQNVTFRCDPISEHNRLYWYRQTLGQGPEFLTYFQNEAQLEKSRLLSDRFSAERPKGSFSTLEIQRTEQGDSAMYLCASSLDRGASSGYTFGSGTRLTVV.